This entry concerns a single T cell receptor beta chain. Its antigen remains unknown. Clones were read by immunoSEQ multiplex PCR, and TCRdb kept only the in-frame ones, dropping some. The profile covers approximately 5,400 clones, with roughly 70% appearing a single time and 41% taken by the ten largest. This sample was included in a study of CD8 T cell repertoires and HIV-1 epitope variants. The CDR3 spans 15 residues. Per the germline V gene, CDR1 is SEHNR and CDR2 is FQNEAQ (reference sequence). The ends lost 5 bases at V and 2 bases at J; junction bases unmatched: 6. Study-wide results and caveats: Of eight or nine antigen-specific beta clonotypes, about six appeared to cross-react with escape variants.

The source of this sequence is a male donor with HIV. The sample comprised cultured CD8+ T cells derived from PBMCs. The chain combines TRBV7-9 with TRBJ2-7, with 10 bases matching TRBD1. CDR3 DNA: TGTGCCAGCAGCCGGGACAGGGGCGTAACCTACGAGCAGTACTTC. Its protein product is CASSRDRGVTYEQYF.